This T cell receptor (beta chain) is drawn from a study of blood T cell repertoires in COVID-19. Study context: COVID-19 samples collected from the United States, Italy and Spain covered acute and convalescent phases.

The length of the CDR3 is 13 residues. The trim removed 7 bases at V and 5 bases at J, leaving 1 base unmatched. In germline, CDR1 is SGHAT, CDR2 FQNNGV. TCRdb's table, derived via immunoSEQ multiplex PCR, lists solely in-frame clones and lacks some. The table lists a few hundred thousand clones, 82% of them singletons. Participant-given clinical history determined each cohort assignment. Recovered Cohort 3 donors showed two negative PCRs, clearance, or symptom resolution. The TCR was taken from a woman in her sixties who had recovered from COVID-19. The chain joins TRBV11-2 to TRBJ2-5; 13 bases align to TRBD2. Sequencing used PBMCs or T cells enriched from blood (not recorded which). In DNA form, the CDR3 reads TGTGCCAGCAAGACTAGCGGGGGGGAGACCCAGTACTTC. Translated: CASKTSGGETQYF.